This is a list of T cell receptor beta chains from one sample in a study of T cells in Graves' hyperthyroidism and ophthalmopathy. TCRdb re-called the multiplex PCR reads through MiXCR, storing one row per CDR3 protein. The sample gives approximately 610,000 distinct CDR3 sequences, about 15% of which show up once; around 4.5% is in the top ten. Sequencing was performed on blood. The origin of the receptors is a woman in her 40s with Graves' ophthalmopathy. Each CDR3 is given with its conserved first and last residue. The order of the fields is J gene, D gene, V gene, clone size, CDR3 protein, CDR3 DNA. D genes are given only for firm matches. A row's size may be missing; if present it is once, few, many or a size class.

j_call: TRBJ2-7; d_call: NA; v_call: TRBV11-2; clone_size: few; cdr3_aa: CASSFFMGEGYEQYF; cdr3_nt: TGTGCCAGCAGCTTTTTTATGGGGGAAGGGTACGAGCAGTACTTC
j_call: TRBJ1-2; d_call: NA; v_call: TRBV28; clone_size: many; cdr3_aa: CASRGGYDYGYTF; cdr3_nt: TGTGCCAGCAGAGGAGGGTACGACTATGGCTACACCTTC
j_call: TRBJ1-1; d_call: NA; v_call: TRBV12-3/TRBV12-4; clone_size: NA; cdr3_aa: CASSLVGSESLNTEAFF; cdr3_nt: TGTGCCAGCAGTTTAGTTGGTAGCGAGTCACTCAACACTGAAGCTTTCTTT
j_call: TRBJ1-1; d_call: NA; v_call: TRBV19; clone_size: many; cdr3_aa: CASSILAASEAFF; cdr3_nt: TGTGCCAGTAGTATTTTGGCAGCCTCTGAAGCTTTCTTT
j_call: TRBJ2-7; d_call: NA; v_call: TRBV20-1; clone_size: many; cdr3_aa: CSATPDSGAGYHEQHF; cdr3_nt: TGCAGTGCTACCCCAGACTCAGGGGCCGGGTATCACGAGCAGCACTTC
j_call: TRBJ2-5; d_call: TRBD2; v_call: TRBV11-2; clone_size: many; cdr3_aa: CASSFSAGGGQETQYF; cdr3_nt: TGTGCCAGCAGCTTCTCAGCGGGAGGCGGACAAGAGACCCAGTACTTC
j_call: TRBJ1-1; d_call: NA; v_call: TRBV6-1; clone_size: NA; cdr3_aa: CASSDLQGNTEAFF; cdr3_nt: TGTGCCAGCAGTGACCTACAGGGGAACACTGAAGCTTTCTTT
j_call: TRBJ2-5; d_call: TRBD2; v_call: TRBV2; clone_size: NA; cdr3_aa: CASLGTSGSETQYF; cdr3_nt: TGTGCCAGCCTTGGGACTAGCGGGAGCGAGACCCAGTACTTC
j_call: TRBJ1-2; d_call: TRBD1; v_call: TRBV30; clone_size: many; cdr3_aa: CAWRDRGPNYGYTF; cdr3_nt: TGTGCCTGGAGGGACAGGGGGCCTAACTATGGCTACACCTTC
j_call: TRBJ1-4; d_call: NA; v_call: TRBV12-3/TRBV12-4; clone_size: many; cdr3_aa: CASSPRREKLFF; cdr3_nt: TGTGCCAGCAGTCCTCGGAGGGAAAAACTGTTTTTT
j_call: TRBJ2-5; d_call: NA; v_call: TRBV30; clone_size: NA; cdr3_aa: CAAFKKGPGETQYF; cdr3_nt: TGTGCCGCCTTTAAAAAGGGCCCGGGGGAGACCCAGTACTTC
j_call: TRBJ2-5; d_call: NA; v_call: TRBV12-3/TRBV12-4; clone_size: many; cdr3_aa: CASSLGPIWRETQYF; cdr3_nt: TGTGCCAGCAGTTTAGGGCCTATATGGCGAGAGACCCAGTACTTC
j_call: TRBJ2-5; d_call: NA; v_call: TRBV24-1; clone_size: few; cdr3_aa: CATSDGLGMETQYF; cdr3_nt: TGTGCCACCAGTGACGGGTTAGGAATGGAGACCCAGTACTTC
j_call: TRBJ1-1; d_call: TRBD1; v_call: TRBV30; clone_size: NA; cdr3_aa: CARWDRLNTEAFF; cdr3_nt: TGTGCCCGTTGGGACAGATTAAACACTGAAGCTTTCTTT
j_call: TRBJ2-7; d_call: TRBD2; v_call: TRBV7-9; clone_size: few; cdr3_aa: CASSSGLAVEQYF; cdr3_nt: TGTGCCAGCAGCTCAGGACTAGCGGTCGAGCAGTACTTC
j_call: TRBJ1-5; d_call: NA; v_call: TRBV28; clone_size: many; cdr3_aa: CASATGLNQPQHF; cdr3_nt: TGTGCCAGCGCAACGGGCCTCAATCAGCCCCAGCATTTT
j_call: TRBJ1-1; d_call: NA; v_call: TRBV5-1; clone_size: NA; cdr3_aa: CASSLSGTGGTEAFF; cdr3_nt: TGCGCCAGCAGCTTAAGTGGAACGGGAGGCACTGAAGCTTTCTTT
j_call: TRBJ2-7; d_call: TRBD2; v_call: TRBV12-3/TRBV12-4; clone_size: many; cdr3_aa: CASSRTGTSDYEQYF; cdr3_nt: TGTGCCAGCAGCAGAACCGGGACTAGCGACTACGAGCAGTACTTC
j_call: TRBJ2-7; d_call: TRBD2; v_call: TRBV13; clone_size: many; cdr3_aa: CASSPGLAGVVYEQYF; cdr3_nt: TGTGCCAGCAGCCCGGGACTAGCGGGAGTAGTCTACGAGCAGTACTTC
j_call: TRBJ2-5; d_call: NA; v_call: TRBV20-1; clone_size: many; cdr3_aa: CSARVIGQETQYF; cdr3_nt: TGCAGTGCTAGAGTAATTGGACAAGAGACCCAGTACTTC